This T cell receptor (beta chain) was recorded in a study of blood T cell repertoires in COVID-19. About the research overall: Sample material is recorded as cDNA or gDNA derived from T cells, B-cell-depleted T cells, or PBMCs.

CDR3 length equals 11 residues. CDR1 is MDHEN, CDR2 SYDVKM, per germline. V dropped 6 bases and J dropped 8 bases, with 10 bases sitting between them. Each participant's cohort was designated according to participant-reported clinical history. TCRdb's table, derived via immunoSEQ multiplex PCR, lists solely in-frame clones and lacks some. Of approximately 260,000 clones in the sample, 85% were seen once. This rearrangement joins TRBV28 to TRBJ1-1; D is perhaps TRBD1 (6 bases). This clonotype originated in a woman aged 45-59 years who had been exposed to COVID-19. Source material: PBMCs or T cells enriched from blood (not recorded which). CDR3 protein: CASSSDREAFF. The CDR3 DNA reads as TGTGCCAGCAGCTCCGACAGGGAAGCTTTCTTT.